The present entry profiles one T cell receptor beta chain with its context. The TCRbeta library was prepared with unique molecular identifiers. Via MiXCR, TCRdb re-called the PCR reads, giving one row per CDR3 protein. The sample includes approximately 630,000 distinct CDR3 sequences, under 15% of them seen just once. CDR3 length: 15 amino acids. Germline loops: CDR1 SNHLY, CDR2 FYNNEI. Trimming at V came to 8 bases and at J to 0 bases, leaving 8 bases not matched to a gene. This sample stems from a study of T-cell reconstitution after alpha-beta-depleted transplantation in children. The V and J genes are TRBV2 and TRBJ2-7, with 9 bases aligning to TRBD1. The sequence derives from a girl aged 2-10 years with congenital amegakaryocytic thrombocytopenia, due to receive a stem cell transplant. Sequenced material: PBMCs, taken before TCRalphabeta/CD19-depleted stem cell transplant. The CDR3 loop is CASRRSDRGSYEQYF. As DNA, the CDR3 is TGTGCCAGCCGCCGATCGGACAGGGGCTCCTACGAGCAGTACTTC.